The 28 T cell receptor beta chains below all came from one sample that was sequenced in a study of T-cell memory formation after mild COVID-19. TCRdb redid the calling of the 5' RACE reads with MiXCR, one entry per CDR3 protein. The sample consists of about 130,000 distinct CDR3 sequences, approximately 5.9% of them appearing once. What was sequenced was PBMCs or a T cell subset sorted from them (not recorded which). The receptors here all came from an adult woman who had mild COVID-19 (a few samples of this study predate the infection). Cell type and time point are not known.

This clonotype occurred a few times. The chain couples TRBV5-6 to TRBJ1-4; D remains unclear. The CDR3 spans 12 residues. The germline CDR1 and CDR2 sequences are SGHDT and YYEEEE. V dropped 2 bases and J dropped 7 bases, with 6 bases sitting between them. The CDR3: CASSFLGEKLFF. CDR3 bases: TGTGCCAGCAGCTTTCTGGGTGAAAAACTGTTTTTT. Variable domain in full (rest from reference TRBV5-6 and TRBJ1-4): DAGVTQSPTHLIKTRGQQVTLRCSPKSGHDTVSWYQQALGQGPQFIFQYYEEEERQRGNFPDRFSGHQFPNYSSELNVNALLLGDSALYLCASSFLGEKLFFGSGTQLSVL.

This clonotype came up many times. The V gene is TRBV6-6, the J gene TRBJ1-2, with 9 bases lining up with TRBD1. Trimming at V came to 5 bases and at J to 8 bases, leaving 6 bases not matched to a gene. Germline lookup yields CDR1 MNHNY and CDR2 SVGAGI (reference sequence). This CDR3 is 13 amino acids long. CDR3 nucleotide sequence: TGTGCCAGCAGTCCACAGGGGGCGGGAGGCTACACCTTC. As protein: CASSPQGAGGYTF.

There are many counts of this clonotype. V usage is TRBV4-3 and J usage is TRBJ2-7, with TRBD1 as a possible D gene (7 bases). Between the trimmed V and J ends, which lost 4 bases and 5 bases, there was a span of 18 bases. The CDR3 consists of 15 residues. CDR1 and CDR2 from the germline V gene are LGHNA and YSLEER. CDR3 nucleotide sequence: TGCGCCAGCAGCCTTACAGGGGCGGGCGGGAACGAGCAGTACTTC. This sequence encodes CASSLTGAGGNEQYF.

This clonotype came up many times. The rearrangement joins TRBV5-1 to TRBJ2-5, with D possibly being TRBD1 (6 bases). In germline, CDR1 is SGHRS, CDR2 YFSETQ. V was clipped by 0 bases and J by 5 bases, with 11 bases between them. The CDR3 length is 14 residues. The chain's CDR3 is CASSLGTESETQYF. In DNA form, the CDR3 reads TGCGCCAGCAGCTTGGGGACAGAGTCGGAGACCCAGTACTTC.

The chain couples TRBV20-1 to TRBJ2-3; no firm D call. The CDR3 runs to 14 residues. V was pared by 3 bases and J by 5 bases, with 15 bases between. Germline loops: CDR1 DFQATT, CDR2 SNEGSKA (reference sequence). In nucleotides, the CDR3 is TGCAGTGCTAGCTCAGCCGCGCACCTAGATACGCAGTATTTT. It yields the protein CSASSAAHLDTQYF.

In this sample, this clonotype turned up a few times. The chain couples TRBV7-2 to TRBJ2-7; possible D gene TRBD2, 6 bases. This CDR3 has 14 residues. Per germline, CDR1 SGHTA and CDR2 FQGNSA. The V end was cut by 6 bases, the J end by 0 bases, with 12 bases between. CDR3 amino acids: CASRRASASYEQYF. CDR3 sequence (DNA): TGTGCCAGCAGAAGGGCTAGCGCCTCCTACGAGCAGTACTTC.

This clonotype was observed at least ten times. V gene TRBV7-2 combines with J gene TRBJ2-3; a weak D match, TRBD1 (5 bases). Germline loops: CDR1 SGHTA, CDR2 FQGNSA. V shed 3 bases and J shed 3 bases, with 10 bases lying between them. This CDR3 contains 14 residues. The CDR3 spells CASSFLGVTDTQYF. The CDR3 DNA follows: TGTGCCAGCAGCTTCCTAGGGGTTACAGATACGCAGTATTTT.

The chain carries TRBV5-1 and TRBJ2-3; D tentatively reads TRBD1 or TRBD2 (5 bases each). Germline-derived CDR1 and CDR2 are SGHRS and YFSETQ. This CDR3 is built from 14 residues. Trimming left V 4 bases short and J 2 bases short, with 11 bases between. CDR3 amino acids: CASSIGTTTDTQYF. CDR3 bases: TGCGCCAGCAGCATCGGGACCACCACAGATACGCAGTATTTT.

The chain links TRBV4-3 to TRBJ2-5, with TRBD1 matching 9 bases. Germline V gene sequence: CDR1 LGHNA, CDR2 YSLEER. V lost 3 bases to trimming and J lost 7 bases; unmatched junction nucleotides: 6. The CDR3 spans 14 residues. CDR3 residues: CASSHTQGAGTQYF. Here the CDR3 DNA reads TGCGCCAGCAGCCATACACAGGGGGCCGGGACCCAGTACTTC.

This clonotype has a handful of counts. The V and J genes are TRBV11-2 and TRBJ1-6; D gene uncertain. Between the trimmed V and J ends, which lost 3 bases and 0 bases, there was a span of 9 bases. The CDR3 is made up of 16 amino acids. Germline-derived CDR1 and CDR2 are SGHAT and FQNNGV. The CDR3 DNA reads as TGTGCCAGCAGCTTGGCGGGTAGCTCCTATAATTCACCCCTCCACTTT. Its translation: CASSLAGSSYNSPLHF.

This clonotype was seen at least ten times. The CDR3 loop is CASSLRWTSGGYTDTQYF. The CDR3 DNA follows: TGTGCCAGCAGCTTACGGTGGACTAGCGGGGGTTACACAGATACGCAGTATTTT. The chain is built from TRBV7-2 and TRBJ2-3; TRBD2 matches 13 bases. Germline CDR1 is SGHTA and CDR2 is FQGNSA. The CDR3 is made up of 18 amino acids. With V trimmed by 2 bases and J by 2 bases, 7 bases remained unmatched.

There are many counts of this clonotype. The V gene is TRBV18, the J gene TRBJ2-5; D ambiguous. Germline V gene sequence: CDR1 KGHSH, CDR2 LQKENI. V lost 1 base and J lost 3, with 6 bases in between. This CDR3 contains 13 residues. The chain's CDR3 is CASSPQHEETQYF. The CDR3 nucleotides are TGTGCCAGCTCACCACAGCATGAAGAGACCCAGTACTTC.

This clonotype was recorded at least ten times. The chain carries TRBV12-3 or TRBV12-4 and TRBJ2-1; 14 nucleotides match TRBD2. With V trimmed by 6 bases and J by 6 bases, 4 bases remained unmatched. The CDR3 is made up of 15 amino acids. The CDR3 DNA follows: TGTGCCAGCAGAAAGACTAGCGGGGGGGTCAATGAGCAGTTCTTC. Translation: CASRKTSGGVNEQFF.

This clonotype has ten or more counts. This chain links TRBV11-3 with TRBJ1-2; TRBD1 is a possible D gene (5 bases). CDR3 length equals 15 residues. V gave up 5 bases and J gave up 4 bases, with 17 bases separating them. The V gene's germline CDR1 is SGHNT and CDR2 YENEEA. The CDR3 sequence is CASSRRDGLIYGYTF. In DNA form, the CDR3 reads TGTGCCAGCAGCCGACGGGACGGACTTATCTATGGCTACACCTTC.

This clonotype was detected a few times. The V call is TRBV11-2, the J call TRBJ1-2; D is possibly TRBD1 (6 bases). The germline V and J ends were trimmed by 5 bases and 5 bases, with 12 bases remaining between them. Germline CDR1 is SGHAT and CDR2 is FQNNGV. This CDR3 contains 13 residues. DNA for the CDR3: TGTGCCAGCAGCGCCCGGACAGATTATGGCTACACCTTC. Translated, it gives CASSARTDYGYTF.

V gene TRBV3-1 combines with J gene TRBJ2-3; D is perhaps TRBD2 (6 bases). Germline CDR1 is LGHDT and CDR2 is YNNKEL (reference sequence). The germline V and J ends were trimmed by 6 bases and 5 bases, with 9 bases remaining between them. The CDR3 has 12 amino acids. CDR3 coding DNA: TGTGCCAGCAGTAGGGGAGGAGATACGCAGTATTTT. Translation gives CASSRGGDTQYF.

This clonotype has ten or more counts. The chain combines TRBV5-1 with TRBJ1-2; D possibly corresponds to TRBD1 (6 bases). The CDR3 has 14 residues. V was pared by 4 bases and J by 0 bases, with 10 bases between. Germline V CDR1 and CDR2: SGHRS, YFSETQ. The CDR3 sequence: CASSPGHTNYGYTF. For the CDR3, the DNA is TGCGCCAGCAGCCCGGGACACACTAACTATGGCTACACCTTC.

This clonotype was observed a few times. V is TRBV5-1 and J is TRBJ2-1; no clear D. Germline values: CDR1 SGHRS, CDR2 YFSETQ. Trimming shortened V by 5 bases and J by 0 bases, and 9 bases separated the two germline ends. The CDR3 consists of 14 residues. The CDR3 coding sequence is TGCGCCAGCAGGGGCCGGAGCTCCTACAATGAGCAGTTCTTC. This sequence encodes CASRGRSSYNEQFF.

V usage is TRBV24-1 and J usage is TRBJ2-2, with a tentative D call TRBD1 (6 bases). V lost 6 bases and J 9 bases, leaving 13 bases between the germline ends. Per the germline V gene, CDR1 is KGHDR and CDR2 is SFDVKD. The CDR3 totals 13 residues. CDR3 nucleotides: TGTGCCACCAGTACGACGGACAGCCGGGAGCTGTTTTTT. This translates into CATSTTDSRELFF.

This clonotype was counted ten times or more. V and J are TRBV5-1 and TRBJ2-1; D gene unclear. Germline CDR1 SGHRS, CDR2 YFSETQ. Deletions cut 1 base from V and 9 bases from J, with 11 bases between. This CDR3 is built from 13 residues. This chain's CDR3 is CASSLFMSGEQFF. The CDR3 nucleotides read TGCGCCAGCAGCTTGTTTATGTCGGGTGAGCAGTTCTTC.

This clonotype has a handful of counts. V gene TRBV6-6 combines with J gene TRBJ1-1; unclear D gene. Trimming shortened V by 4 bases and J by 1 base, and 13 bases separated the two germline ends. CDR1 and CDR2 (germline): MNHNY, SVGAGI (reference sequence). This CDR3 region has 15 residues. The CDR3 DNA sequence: TGTGCCAGCAGTTCCATGACACCCGCGAACACTGAAGCTTTCTTT. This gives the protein CASSSMTPANTEAFF.

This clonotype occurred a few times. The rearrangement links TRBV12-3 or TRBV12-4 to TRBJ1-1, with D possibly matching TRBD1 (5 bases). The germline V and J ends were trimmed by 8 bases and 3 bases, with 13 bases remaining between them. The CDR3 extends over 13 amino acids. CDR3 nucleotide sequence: TGTGCCAGCGAGGCTGACAGCCACACTGAAGCTTTCTTT. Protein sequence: CASEADSHTEAFF.

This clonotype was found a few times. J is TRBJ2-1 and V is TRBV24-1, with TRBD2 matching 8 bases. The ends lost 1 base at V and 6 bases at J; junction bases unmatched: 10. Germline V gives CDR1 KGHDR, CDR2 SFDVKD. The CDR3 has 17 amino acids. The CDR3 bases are TGTGCCACCAGTGATTTAAGCGGGGGCCCGAAGATCAATGAGCAGTTCTTC. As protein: CATSDLSGGPKINEQFF.

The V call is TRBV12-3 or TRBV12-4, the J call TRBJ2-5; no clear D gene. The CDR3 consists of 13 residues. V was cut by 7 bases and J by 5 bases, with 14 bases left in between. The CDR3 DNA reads TGTGCCAGCACCCCGAGCAGAGTTGAGACCCAGTACTTC. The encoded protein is CASTPSRVETQYF.

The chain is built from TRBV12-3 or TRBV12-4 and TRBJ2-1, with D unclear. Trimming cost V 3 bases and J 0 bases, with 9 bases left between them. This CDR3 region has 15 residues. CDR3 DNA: TGTGCCAGCAGTTTCGGTCGTAGCTCCTACAATGAGCAGTTCTTC. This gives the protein CASSFGRSSYNEQFF.

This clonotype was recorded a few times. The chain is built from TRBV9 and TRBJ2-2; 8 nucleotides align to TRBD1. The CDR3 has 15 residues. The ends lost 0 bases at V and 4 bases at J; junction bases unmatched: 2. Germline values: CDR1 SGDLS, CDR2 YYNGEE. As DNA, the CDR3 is TGTGCCAGCAGCGTAGCACAGGGGGGCACCGGGGAGCTGTTTTTT. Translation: CASSVAQGGTGELFF.

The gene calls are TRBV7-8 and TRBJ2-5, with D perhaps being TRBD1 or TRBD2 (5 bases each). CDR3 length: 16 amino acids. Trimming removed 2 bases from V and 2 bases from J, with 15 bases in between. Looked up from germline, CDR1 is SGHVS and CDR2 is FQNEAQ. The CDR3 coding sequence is TGTGCCAGCAGCTTACCGCTCGGGGCGCCTCAAGAGACCCAGTACTTC. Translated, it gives CASSLPLGAPQETQYF.

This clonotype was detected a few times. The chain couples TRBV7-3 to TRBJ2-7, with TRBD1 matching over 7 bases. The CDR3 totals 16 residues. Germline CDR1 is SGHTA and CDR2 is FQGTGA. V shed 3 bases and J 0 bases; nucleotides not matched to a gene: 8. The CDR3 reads CASSFSGTAYSYEQYF. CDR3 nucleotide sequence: TGTGCCAGCAGCTTCTCAGGGACAGCCTACTCCTACGAGCAGTACTTC.